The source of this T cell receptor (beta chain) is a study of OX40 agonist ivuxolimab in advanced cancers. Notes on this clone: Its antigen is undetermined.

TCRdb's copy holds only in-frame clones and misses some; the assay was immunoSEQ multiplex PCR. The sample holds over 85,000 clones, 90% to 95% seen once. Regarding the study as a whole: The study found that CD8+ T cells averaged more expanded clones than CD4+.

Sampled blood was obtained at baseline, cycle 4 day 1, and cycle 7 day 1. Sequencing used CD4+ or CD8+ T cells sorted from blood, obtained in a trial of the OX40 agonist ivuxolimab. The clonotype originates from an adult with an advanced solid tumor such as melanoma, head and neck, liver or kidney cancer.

The CDR3, as DNA: TGTGCCAGCAGCGTAGTGCCAGGGGCTGGAAACACCATATATTTT. Translating gives CASSVVPGAGNTIYF. The chain couples TRBV9 to TRBJ1-3, with a weak D call TRBD1 (6 bases). Germline lookup yields CDR1 SGDLS and CDR2 YYNGEE. The CDR3 covers 15 residues. Between the trimmed V and J ends, which lost 0 bases and 2 bases, there was a span of 9 bases.